The rows below give T cell receptor beta chains drawn from one sample of a study of human T cells and chemical hapten exposure. TCRdb ran MiXCR on the RACE reads and lists one entry per CDR3 protein. The sample lists about 81,000 distinct CDR3 sequences; 6% to 9% were seen once. The starting material was whole blood, obtained in connection with sensitization to the hapten diphenylcyclopropenone (DPC). The receptors derive from a woman aged 30 to 39 with alopecia areata. Some clones in this sample may be carry-over from other donors' samples. Both conserved end residues are part of each CDR3. D genes are given only for firm matches. The size entry is marked missing in some rows and otherwise reads once, few, many or a size class.

j_call | clone_size | v_call | d_call | cdr3_length | cdr3_nt | cdr3_aa
TRBJ1-1 | many | TRBV30 | - | 14 | TGTGCCTGGAGTGTACAGACGGGAGGCACTGAAGCTTTCTTT | CAWSVQTGGTEAFF
TRBJ1-6 | many | TRBV10-3 | TRBD1 | 14 | TGTGCCATCAGCCGGGACAGCTTTAATTCACCCCTCCACTTT | CAISRDSFNSPLHF
TRBJ1-1 | - | TRBV29-1 | - | 14 | TGCAGCTCTATGCAGGGGCCATTTAACACTGAAGCTTTCTTT | CSSMQGPFNTEAFF
TRBJ2-1 | many | TRBV24-1 | - | 13 | TGTGCCACCAAGGGAAGCAATAACAATGAGCAGTTCTTC | CATKGSNNNEQFF
TRBJ2-2 | few | TRBV12-3/TRBV12-4 | - | 14 | TGTGCCAGCAGTCTCCAGGGAAAAGGCGGGGAGCTGTTTTTT | CASSLQGKGGELFF
TRBJ2-7 | - | TRBV7-2 | - | 15 | TGTGCCAGCAGCGTCATCCTTAGCGGTTCCTACGAGCAGTACTTC | CASSVILSGSYEQYF
TRBJ2-3 | few | TRBV18 | - | 13 | TGTGCCAGCTCACCACCAGGTTCAGATACGCAGTATTTT | CASSPPGSDTQYF
TRBJ1-2 | many | TRBV3-1 | - | 14 | TGTGCCAGCAGCCAAGATGCGGGGGGCCGAGGCTACACCTTC | CASSQDAGGRGYTF
TRBJ2-3 | few | TRBV12-3/TRBV12-4 | TRBD1 | 17 | TGTGCCAGCAGTTTATACGAACCGGACAGGGCCGTATTTACGCAGTATTTT | CASSLYEPDRAVFTQYF
TRBJ1-1 | many | TRBV25-1 | - | 14 | TGTGCCACCCTATCCCGGGGCCTGAACACTGAAGCTTTCTTT | CATLSRGLNTEAFF